This passage covers 15 T cell receptor beta chains from one sample sequenced in a study of monozygotic twins with inflammatory bowel disease. For each CDR3 protein, TCRdb gives one entry from its re-call of the 5' RACE reads, without DNA. In all, the sample yields approximately 120,000 distinct CDR3 sequences. The sequenced material came from blood. The receptors here all came from a human donor with ulcerative colitis or Crohn's disease, or a healthy co-twin of an affected twin (not recorded which).

This chain connects TRBV11-2 to TRBJ2-1; lacking DNA, the TRBD2 call made by TCRdb goes unchecked. Germline values: CDR1 SGHAT, CDR2 FQNNGV. The CDR3 loop spans 16 amino acids. The CDR3: CASSLGASGGVNEQFF.

The J gene is TRBJ1-6, the V gene TRBV30; the D gene TCRdb calls, TRBD1, cannot be checked with no DNA. The CDR3 length is 13 residues. Germline lookup yields CDR1 GTSNPN and CDR2 SVGIG (reference sequence). The CDR3 reads CAWSIQGDSPLHF.

The chain is built from TRBV2 and TRBJ1-2; TCRdb designates TRBD1, a call that cannot be tested without DNA. CDR1 SNHLY and CDR2 FYNNEI come from the germline V gene. This CDR3 contains 15 residues. Here the CDR3 reads CASSEEGTGFYGYTF.

This chain uses TRBV7-2 with TRBJ1-5. Germline-derived CDR1 and CDR2 are SGHTA and FQGNSA. CDR3 size: 16 residues. The CDR3 spells CASSLTPYGGNQPQHF.

This chain joins TRBV6-2 or TRBV6-3 and TRBJ2-2; the D gene TCRdb calls, TRBD2, cannot be checked with no DNA. The CDR3 contains 15 residues. Looked up from germline, CDR1 is MNHEY and CDR2 is SVGEGT. This chain's CDR3 is CASSSRLAVAGELFF.

The chain combines TRBV12-3 or TRBV12-4 with TRBJ2-2; with no DNA, the TCRdb D assignment of TRBD2 cannot be verified. This CDR3 is built from 13 residues. The CDR3 here is CASRRGGTGELFF.

The gene calls are TRBV3-1 and TRBJ2-3; TCRdb reports TRBD2, a call that lacks DNA to check it against. CDR1 LGHDT and CDR2 YNNKEL come from the germline V gene (reference sequence). The CDR3 has 19 amino acids. The CDR3 here is CASSLEGAGGLVSTDTQYF.

This chain uses TRBV5-1 with TRBJ1-1. CDR1 and CDR2 (germline): SGHRS, YFSETQ. CDR3 length equals 14 residues. The CDR3 loop is CASSWGTGTTEAFF.

The chain combines TRBV19 with TRBJ2-1; TCRdb gives TRBD2 as the D gene, but with no DNA this cannot be confirmed. Germline V gene lookup returns CDR1 LNHDA and CDR2 SQIVND (reference sequence). The CDR3 extends over 14 amino acids. The CDR3 region is CATAGLAGDNEQFF.

The gene calls are TRBV12-3 or TRBV12-4 and TRBJ2-6; TCRdb reports TRBD1, a call that lacks DNA to check it against. The CDR3 runs to 14 residues. The CDR3 spells CASSPLSGANVLTF.

V and J are TRBV6-1 and TRBJ2-1; TCRdb names TRBD1, which stays unverified in the absence of DNA. Per the germline V gene, CDR1 is MNHNS and CDR2 is SASEGT. This CDR3 has 16 amino acids. The CDR3 spells CASSEISRGVGGEQFF.

The rearrangement links TRBV20-1 to TRBJ2-1; TCRdb indicates TRBD1, and absent DNA this call remains unverified. Germline V gene data show CDR1 as DFQATT and CDR2 as SNEGSKA (reference sequence). There are 14 residues in the CDR3. CDR3 loop: CSARDSGSNNEQFF.

The CDR3 loop is CASSFLQGRETQYF. This chain joins TRBV5-1 and TRBJ2-5; TCRdb picks TRBD1, but there is no DNA to check that call. The CDR3 is 14 amino acids. Germline CDR1 SGHRS, CDR2 YFSETQ. Looking up the rest from reference TRBV5-1 and TRBJ2-5 gives the full variable domain: KAGVTQTPRYLIKTRGQQVTLSCSPISGHRSVSWYQQTPGQGLQFLFEYFSETQRNKGNFPGRFSGRQFSNSRSEMNVSTLELGDSALYLCASSFLQGRETQYFGPGTRLLVL.

The V call is TRBV29-1, the J call TRBJ2-3; without DNA, the TCRdb call of TRBD2 cannot be checked. Germline CDR1 reads SQVTM; CDR2 reads ANQGSEA. CDR3 length: 14 residues. The CDR3 reads CSARGLAGPDTQYF.

The chain carries TRBV7-2 and TRBJ2-1; the D gene TCRdb calls, TRBD2, cannot be checked with no DNA. CDR1 SGHTA and CDR2 FQGNSA come from the germline V gene. The CDR3 runs 15 residues. The CDR3 is CASSSTSGGRNEQFF. Full variable domain (rest looked up from reference TRBV7-2 and TRBJ2-1): GAGVSQSPSNKVTEKGKDVELRCDPISGHTALYWYRQSLGQGLEFLIYFQGNSAPDKSGLPSDRFSAERTGGSVSTLTIQRTQQEDSAVYLCASSSTSGGRNEQFFGPGTRLTVL.